This TCR beta chain was observed in a study of blood T cell repertoires in COVID-19. The wider study: The origin of the acute and convalescent COVID-19 samples was the United States, Italy and Spain. The cDNA or gDNA used as material had been derived from T cells, B-cell-depleted T cells, or PBMCs.

Seattle cases were enrolled at active infection and followed longitudinally. How the authors handled the data: Amplification of reference gene primers provided the estimated nucleated cell counts. Sequencing was performed with immunoSEQ multiplex PCR; in TCRdb, only in-frame clones are kept and a portion is missing. D and trimming were read from the DNA, whereas the V and J calls and clone size are those reported in that table. The sample gives about 170,000 clones, around 82% of which show up once; about 7.7% is in the top ten. The germline CDR1 and CDR2 sequences are PRHDT and FYEKMQ (reference sequence). The CDR3 consists of 13 residues. Trimming stripped 5 bases from V and 7 bases from J, with 12 bases between.

The genes are TRBV13 and TRBJ2-1; possibly TRBD2 for D (6 bases). The sequence was collected from a woman aged 40 to 55 with COVID-19, enrolled during active disease. What was sequenced was peripheral blood. The CDR3 loop is CASSLIGGNEQFF. The CDR3 DNA reads TGTGCCAGCAGCCTAATCGGAGGGAATGAGCAGTTCTTC.